This is a list of T cell receptor beta chains from one sample in a study of blood T cells in healthy people across ages. One entry per CDR3 protein, called by TCRdb with MiXCR from the 5' RACE reads. Of roughly 570,000 distinct CDR3 sequences in the sample, 25% to 30% were seen once. The sample was blood. The receptors were sampled from an older woman in good health. Both conserved end residues are part of each CDR3. D genes are given only for firm matches. Clone size is not always given. Where it is, it says once, few, many or a class for expanded clones.

TRBV28	few	16	TRBJ2-7	TRBD2	CASSLLASGDSYEQYF	TGTGCCAGCAGTTTATTAGCTAGCGGGGACTCCTACGAGCAGTACTTC
TRBV2	.	13	TRBJ2-3	TRBD1	CASRDRAPFGQYF	TGTGCCAGCAGGGACAGGGCGCCTTTTGGGCAGTATTTT
TRBV12-3/TRBV12-4	.	14	TRBJ1-4	.	CASTPGTFGEKLFF	TGTGCCAGCACCCCCGGGACGTTCGGGGAAAAACTGTTTTTT
TRBV7-2	few	16	TRBJ2-7	TRBD1	CASSPDRGSLVYEQYF	TGTGCCAGCAGCCCCGACAGGGGGTCCCTGGTCTACGAGCAGTACTTC
TRBV6-1	many	12	TRBJ1-2	.	CASERANYGYTF	TGTGCCAGCGAGAGAGCTAACTATGGCTACACCTTC
TRBV7-2	.	12	TRBJ2-7	.	CASSLNPNEQYF	TGTGCCAGCAGCTTAAATCCGAACGAGCAGTACTTC
TRBV29-1	few	12	TRBJ1-1	.	CSVEQLRSEAFF	TGCAGCGTTGAACAGCTTAGAAGCGAAGCTTTCTTT
TRBV6-5	few	17	TRBJ2-6	.	CASSYSGTTSGANVLTF	TGTGCCAGCAGTTACTCGGGGACAACCTCTGGGGCCAACGTCCTGACTTTC
TRBV29-1	.	15	TRBJ2-4	TRBD2	CSAYWKSGVKNTQYF	TGCAGCGCTTATTGGAAGAGCGGGGTCAAAAACACTCAGTACTTC
TRBV20-1	few	18	TRBJ2-3	.	CSASDPNSRGRSTDTQYF	TGCAGTGCCTCCGACCCGAATAGCAGGGGTCGCAGCACAGATACGCAGTATTTT
TRBV5-1	.	14	TRBJ1-2	.	CASSFSQDGNGYTF	TGCGCCAGCAGCTTTTCACAGGATGGAAATGGCTACACCTTC
TRBV20-1	.	13	TRBJ1-1	TRBD1	CSANSQGGGEAFF	TGCAGTGCTAATTCACAGGGGGGGGGTGAAGCTTTCTTT
TRBV7-2	.	16	TRBJ2-1	TRBD2	CASSLVGTSSYNEQFF	TGTGCCAGCAGCTTAGTGGGGACTAGCTCCTACAATGAGCAGTTCTTC
TRBV10-3	.	16	TRBJ1-4	TRBD1	CAISDDRGQTNEKLFF	TGTGCCATCAGTGACGACAGGGGGCAAACTAATGAAAAACTGTTTTTT
TRBV3-1	few	15	TRBJ2-4	TRBD2	CASGARGGGGNIQYF	TGTGCCAGCGGTGCCCGGGGGGGTGGAGGAAACATTCAGTACTTC
TRBV7-2	few	15	TRBJ1-2	TRBD1	CASRLPGRGDYGYTF	TGTGCCAGCAGATTACCGGGCAGGGGGGACTATGGCTACACCTTC
TRBV6-2/TRBV6-3	.	17	TRBJ1-5	TRBD1	CASSYLGGQGSNQPQHF	TGTGCCAGCAGTTACCTCGGGGGACAGGGGAGCAATCAGCCCCAGCATTTT
TRBV6-5	.	20	TRBJ1-4	.	CASSYRIRDLSNPYNEKLFF	TGTGCCAGCAGTTATAGAATCCGGGACTTGAGTAACCCTTATAATGAAAAACTGTTTTTT
TRBV6-4	.	15	TRBJ2-2	.	CASSAQAGVPGELFF	TGTGCCAGCAGTGCGCAGGCGGGCGTTCCCGGGGAGCTGTTTTTT
TRBV7-2	few	16	TRBJ2-5	.	CASSLAISAASETQYF	TGTGCCAGCAGCTTAGCGATTAGCGCCGCTTCGGAGACCCAGTACTTC
TRBV7-9	few	18	TRBJ2-1	TRBD2	CASSSPLRLAGEYNEQFF	TGTGCCAGCAGCTCGCCTCTCCGACTAGCGGGGGAGTACAATGAGCAGTTCTTC
TRBV9	few	15	TRBJ2-1	.	CASSRDGDSYNEQFF	TGTGCCAGCAGCCGTGACGGGGACTCCTACAATGAGCAGTTCTTC
TRBV12-3/TRBV12-4	.	13	TRBJ1-2	.	CASSPNWLYGYTF	TGTGCCAGCAGTCCCAACTGGCTCTATGGCTACACCTTC
TRBV6-2/TRBV6-3	.	14	TRBJ1-4	TRBD1	CASRWDSADEKLFF	TGTGCCAGCAGATGGGACAGTGCTGATGAAAAACTGTTTTTT
TRBV6-1	few	15	TRBJ2-7	TRBD2	CASTERTSGGGEQYF	TGTGCCAGCACCGAACGAACTAGCGGGGGGGGCGAGCAGTACTTC
TRBV2	few	14	TRBJ2-7	.	CASSFGGLDYEQYF	TGTGCCAGCAGTTTCGGGGGGCTCGACTACGAGCAGTACTTC
TRBV25-1	.	15	TRBJ2-7	TRBD1	CASSAGQGYPDEQYF	TGTGCCAGCAGTGCGGGACAGGGGTATCCGGACGAGCAGTACTTC
TRBV5-1	few	13	TRBJ2-1	.	CASRGGGEHEQFF	TGCGCCAGCAGGGGAGGAGGGGAACATGAGCAGTTCTTC
TRBV20-1	.	13	TRBJ2-5	TRBD2	CSARRASGLAQYF	TGCAGTGCTAGAAGGGCTAGCGGGTTGGCCCAGTACTTC
TRBV12-3/TRBV12-4	few	15	TRBJ1-1	TRBD1	CASTRAETGYTEAFF	TGTGCCAGCACTAGGGCCGAGACAGGGTACACTGAAGCTTTCTTT
TRBV5-1	few	13	TRBJ2-3	.	CASSWESADTQYF	TGCGCCAGCAGCTGGGAGTCAGCGGATACGCAGTATTTT
TRBV5-1	.	14	TRBJ2-5	.	CASNRDVTEGTQYF	TGCGCCAGCAACCGGGACGTAACTGAAGGGACCCAGTACTTC
TRBV20-1	few	12	TRBJ1-6	.	CSGIGDNSPLHF	TGCAGTGGAATAGGGGATAATTCACCCCTCCACTTT
TRBV6-6	few	15	TRBJ2-7	TRBD2	CASSVVPGGSGEQYF	TGTGCCAGCAGTGTCGTGCCGGGGGGTTCCGGCGAGCAGTACTTC
TRBV29-1	few	13	TRBJ2-5	TRBD2	CSVEASGGETQYF	TGCAGCGTTGAAGCTAGCGGGGGGGAGACCCAGTACTTC
TRBV20-1	.	13	TRBJ1-2	TRBD1	CSAPIPGGNGYTF	TGCAGTGCTCCCATTCCAGGGGGCAATGGCTACACCTTC
TRBV7-6	.	16	TRBJ2-7	TRBD2	CASTPNSGGSYNEQYF	TGTGCCAGCACCCCAAACAGCGGGGGCTCCTACAATGAGCAGTACTTC
TRBV30	.	12	TRBJ2-5	.	CAWSGGVETQYF	TGTGCCTGGAGTGGAGGGGTAGAGACCCAGTACTTC
TRBV7-9	.	14	TRBJ2-5	TRBD2	CASRGDTSAATQYF	TGTGCCAGCAGGGGGGATACTAGCGCGGCGACCCAGTACTTC
TRBV4-2	few	20	TRBJ2-3	TRBD2	CASSQDLNLAGTQVADTQYF	TGTGCCAGCAGCCAAGATCTGAACCTAGCGGGTACCCAGGTAGCAGATACGCAGTATTTT
TRBV12-3/TRBV12-4	few	13	TRBJ2-5	.	CASSLFGGETQYF	TGTGCCAGCAGTTTATTTGGGGGAGAGACCCAGTACTTC
TRBV7-2	once	17	TRBJ1-5	TRBD1	CASSLEGQGLGNQPQHF	TGTGCCAGCAGCTTAGAAGGACAGGGATTGGGCAATCAGCCCCAGCATTTT
TRBV20-1	once	12	TRBJ1-4	.	CSVPSFNEKLFF	TGCAGTGTCCCGAGTTTTAATGAAAAACTGTTTTTT
TRBV7-2	.	15	TRBJ1-2	.	CASSPSQGFNYGYTF	TGTGCCAGCAGCCCCAGTCAGGGCTTTAACTATGGCTACACCTTC
TRBV5-6	many	13	TRBJ2-7	.	CASSQQGYYEQYF	TGTGCCAGCAGCCAACAGGGCTACTACGAGCAGTACTTC
TRBV7-2	few	13	TRBJ2-4	.	CASRSSDLNIQYF	TGTGCCAGCAGGTCTAGCGACCTAAACATTCAGTACTTC
TRBV12-3/TRBV12-4	.	14	TRBJ1-4	.	CASGQTEGGEKLFF	TGTGCCAGCGGGCAGACAGAGGGAGGCGAAAAACTGTTTTTT
TRBV18	few	14	TRBJ2-7	.	CASSPPSRAHEQYF	TGTGCCAGCTCACCACCGAGCCGGGCCCACGAGCAGTACTTC
TRBV29-1	.	13	TRBJ2-3	.	CSAEPPGTDTQYF	TGCAGCGCTGAACCCCCCGGCACAGATACGCAGTATTTT